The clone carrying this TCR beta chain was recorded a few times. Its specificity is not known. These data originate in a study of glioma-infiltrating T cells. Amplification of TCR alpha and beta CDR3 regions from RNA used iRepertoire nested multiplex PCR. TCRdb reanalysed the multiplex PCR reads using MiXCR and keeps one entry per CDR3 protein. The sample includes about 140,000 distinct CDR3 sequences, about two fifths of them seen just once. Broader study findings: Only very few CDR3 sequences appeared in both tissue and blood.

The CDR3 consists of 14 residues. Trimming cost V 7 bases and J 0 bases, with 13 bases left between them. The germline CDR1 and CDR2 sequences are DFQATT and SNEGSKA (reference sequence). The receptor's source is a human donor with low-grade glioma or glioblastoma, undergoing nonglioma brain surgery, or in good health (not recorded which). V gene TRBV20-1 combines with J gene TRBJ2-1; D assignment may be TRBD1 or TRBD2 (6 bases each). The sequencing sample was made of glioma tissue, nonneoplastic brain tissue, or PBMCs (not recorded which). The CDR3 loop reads CSVTGGSSYNEQFF. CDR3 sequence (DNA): TGCAGTGTCACCGGGGGCAGCTCCTACAATGAGCAGTTCTTC.